This T cell receptor (beta chain) was captured by sequencing in a study of patients and donors after allogeneic stem cell transplantation. TCRdb itself ran the RT-PCR reads through MiXCR, one entry per CDR3 protein. The table has approximately 170,000 distinct CDR3 sequences, approximately 31% seen once. This CDR3 region has 13 residues. V shed 1 base and J shed 3 bases, with 7 bases lying between them. The germline CDR1 and CDR2 sequences are SEHNR and FQNEAQ (reference sequence). The gene calls are TRBV7-9 and TRBJ2-7; D is unclear. Sample: blood, either unsorted or a sorted T cell fraction (not recorded which). The receptor was derived from a human donor who was either an allogeneic HSCT recipient or a stem cell or donor lymphocyte infusion donor (not recorded which). It is not recorded whose cells these are; they may come from a transplant donor. The CDR3 DNA follows: TGTGCCAGCAGCTTAGACCCTTACTACGAGCAGTACTTC. Translated, it gives CASSLDPYYEQYF.